This is a list of T cell receptor beta chains from one sample in a study of lymphopenia after photon versus proton radiotherapy. Repertoires were generated with immunoSEQ multiplex PCR, while TCRdb's copy carries only in-frame clones and drops some. The table shows about 17,000 clones, with about 89% occurring only once. The sample here was peripheral blood, taken from a patient treated with photon-based radiotherapy. The receptors stem from a man in his fifties or sixties with pancreatic cancer. Each CDR3 is given with its conserved first and last residue. A D gene is named only where the DNA matches it firmly. Clone size, where shown, is once, few, many, or a class for clones that have expanded.

v_call,d_call,j_call,clone_size,cdr3_nt,cdr3_aa
TRBV10-3,.,TRBJ2-1,.,TGTGCCATATCGGACGGGGGCTCCTACAATGAGCAGTTCTTC,CAISDGGSYNEQFF
TRBV9,.,TRBJ2-3,.,TGTGCCAGCAGCGTAGGGGATCGTAGCCCAGATACGCAGTATTTT,CASSVGDRSPDTQYF
TRBV2,.,TRBJ1-6,.,TGTGCCAGCAGTCGAAATTCACCCCTCCACTTT,CASSRNSPLHF
TRBV11-1,.,TRBJ2-5,.,TGTGCCAGCATGGGACAAGCCCAAGAGACCCAGTACTTC,CASMGQAQETQYF
TRBV6-5,TRBD1,TRBJ1-4,.,TGTGCCAGCAGTTACTCCGACAGGGAGGGTGAAAAACTGTTTTTT,CASSYSDREGEKLFF
TRBV27,.,TRBJ1-1,once,TGTGCCAGCAGTCCTACCAGAGGGAACACTGAAGCTTTCTTT,CASSPTRGNTEAFF
TRBV6-5,.,TRBJ1-2,.,TGTGCCAGCAGACTCCGCATAAACTATGGCTACACCTTC,CASRLRINYGYTF
TRBV5-1,.,TRBJ1-1,.,TGCGCCAGCAGCCGCCAGAGTGTGAACACTGAAGCTTTCTTT,CASSRQSVNTEAFF
TRBV6-5,.,TRBJ2-7,few,TGTGCCAGCAGTTACACCTCCGACGGAAGCTTCGAGCAGTACTTC,CASSYTSDGSFEQYF
TRBV6-5,.,TRBJ2-7,.,TGTGCCAGCAGTTACTACAGGGAGGGATACGAGCAGTACTTC,CASSYYREGYEQYF
TRBV18,.,TRBJ1-4,.,TGTGCCAGCTCACCACCGTCTAATGAAAAACTGTTTTTT,CASSPPSNEKLFF
TRBV15,TRBD2,TRBJ2-7,.,TGTGCCACCAGCCTTATGCGGGGGTCCTACGAGCAGTACTTC,CATSLMRGSYEQYF
TRBV6-5,TRBD1,TRBJ1-2,.,TGTGCCAGCAGCAGGGGGAACTATGGCTACACCTTC,CASSRGNYGYTF
TRBV5-1,TRBD1,TRBJ1-1,once,TGCGCCAGCAGGTTCGGGGACAGGGGATGGATGAACACTGAAGCTTTCTTT,CASRFGDRGWMNTEAFF
TRBV7-2,.,TRBJ1-5,.,TGTGCCAGCAGCTTATTGGGGACACCAAATAGCAATCAGCCCCAGCATTTT,CASSLLGTPNSNQPQHF
TRBV18,.,TRBJ2-2,.,TGTGCCAGCTCACCTTACCCGGCAGCGAACACCGGGGAGCTGTTTTTT,CASSPYPAANTGELFF
TRBV5-1,.,TRBJ1-6,.,TGCGCCAGCAGCCTCACCCCCCCGGGACCTTATTCACCCCTCCACTTT,CASSLTPPGPYSPLHF
TRBV5-4,.,TRBJ2-5,.,TGTGCCAGCACCGATCCTTCAGGGCTACGAGAGACCCAGTACTTC,CASTDPSGLRETQYF
TRBV5-4,.,TRBJ2-3,.,TGTGCCAGCAGACTGACAGAGACGCTCACAGATACGCAGTATTTT,CASRLTETLTDTQYF
TRBV29-1,.,TRBJ1-2,once,TGCAGCGGGTCCACTTCGAGCAAAAATGGCTACACCTTC,CSGSTSSKNGYTF
TRBV5-4,TRBD2,TRBJ2-7,.,TGTGCCAGCTCACTAGCGGGGGCCCCCCGCGAGCAGTACTTC,CASSLAGAPREQYF
TRBV27,TRBD1,TRBJ1-4,.,TGTGCCAGCAGTTTTCCAGGACAGGGTAGGGAGGAAAAACTGTTTTTT,CASSFPGQGREEKLFF
TRBV10-3,.,TRBJ2-3,.,TGTGCCACCGCTCTCCGGGAGCCCAGGAAGCAGTATTTT,CATALREPRKQYF
TRBV6-5,TRBD2,TRBJ2-3,.,TGTGCCAGCAGCTTCAGGCGGGGGGGAGGAGATACGCAGTATTTT,CASSFRRGGGDTQYF
TRBV6-5,TRBD2,TRBJ2-7,.,TGTGCCAGCAGTCGACAGCGGGACTCCTACGAGCAGTACTTC,CASSRQRDSYEQYF
TRBV5-1,.,TRBJ2-5,few,TGCGCCAGCAGGCTTGAAGGGGAGACCCAGTACTTC,CASRLEGETQYF
TRBV18,TRBD1,TRBJ2-7,.,TGTGCCAGCTCACCACCGGGACAGGAGACCTACGAGCAGTACTTC,CASSPPGQETYEQYF
TRBV12-1,.,TRBJ1-3,.,TGTGCCAGCAGCTTTGCGAAGACAGGAAACACCATATATTTT,CASSFAKTGNTIYF
TRBV6-5,.,TRBJ1-5,.,TGTGCCAGCAGGATGGACGGTAGCAATCAGCCCCAGCATTTT,CASRMDGSNQPQHF
TRBV10-3,TRBD1,TRBJ1-1,.,TGTGCCATCAGGGGAGGACAGGGGACTTATGAAGCTTTCTTT,CAIRGGQGTYEAFF
TRBV21-1,.,TRBJ1-2,.,TGTGCCAGCAGCGTGCACAAGGCTACCCTCGGCTACACCTTC,CASSVHKATLGYTF
TRBV18,.,TRBJ2-5,.,TGTGCCAGCTCACCCTTTGCAGGGCCCCAAGAGACCCAGTACTTC,CASSPFAGPQETQYF
TRBV7-3,.,TRBJ1-2,once,TGTGCCAGCAGCGACTCAGAGAACTATGGCTACACCTTC,CASSDSENYGYTF